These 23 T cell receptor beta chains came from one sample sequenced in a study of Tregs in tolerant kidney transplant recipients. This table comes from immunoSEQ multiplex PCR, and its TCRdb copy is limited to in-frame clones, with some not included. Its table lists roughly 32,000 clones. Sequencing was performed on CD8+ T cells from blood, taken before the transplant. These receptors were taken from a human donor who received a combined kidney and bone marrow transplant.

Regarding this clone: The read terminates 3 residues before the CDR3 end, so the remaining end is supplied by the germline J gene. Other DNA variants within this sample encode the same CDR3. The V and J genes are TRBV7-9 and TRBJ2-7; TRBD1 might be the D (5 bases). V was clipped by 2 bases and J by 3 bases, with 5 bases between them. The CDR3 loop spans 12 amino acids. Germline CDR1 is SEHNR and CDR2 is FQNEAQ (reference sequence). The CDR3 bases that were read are TGTGCCAGCAGCTTAAGGGGCTACGAG. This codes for CASSLRGYE. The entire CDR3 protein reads CASSLRGYEQYF.

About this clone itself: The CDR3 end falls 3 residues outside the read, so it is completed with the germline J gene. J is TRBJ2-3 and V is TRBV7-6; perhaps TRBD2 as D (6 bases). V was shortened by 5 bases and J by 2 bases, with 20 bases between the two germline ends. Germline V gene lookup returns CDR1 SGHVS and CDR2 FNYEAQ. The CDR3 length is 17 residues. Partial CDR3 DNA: TGTGCCAGCAGCCTCCCCGCGGCGGGGCGCATCACAGATACG. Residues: CASSLPAAGRITDT. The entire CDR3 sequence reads CASSLPAAGRITDTQYF.

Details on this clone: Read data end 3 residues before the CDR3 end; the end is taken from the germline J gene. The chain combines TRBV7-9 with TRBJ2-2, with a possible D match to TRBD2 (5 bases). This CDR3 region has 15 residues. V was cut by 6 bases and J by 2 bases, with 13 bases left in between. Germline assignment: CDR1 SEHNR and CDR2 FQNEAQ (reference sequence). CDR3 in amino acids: CASSQSGTNTGELFF. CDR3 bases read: TGTGCCAGCAGTCAGAGCGGCACCAACACCGGGGAG. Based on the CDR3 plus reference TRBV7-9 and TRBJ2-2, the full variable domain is DTGVSQNPRHKITKRGQNVTFRCDPISEHNRLYWYRQTLGQGPEFLTYFQNEAQLEKSRLLSDRFSAERPKGSFSTLEIQRTEQGDSAMYLCASSQSGTNTGELFFGEGSRLTVL.

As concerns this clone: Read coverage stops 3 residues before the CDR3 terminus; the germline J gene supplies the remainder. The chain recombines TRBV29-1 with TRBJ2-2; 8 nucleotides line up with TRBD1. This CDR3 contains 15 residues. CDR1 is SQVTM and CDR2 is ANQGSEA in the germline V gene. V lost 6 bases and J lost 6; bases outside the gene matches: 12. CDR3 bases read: TGCAGCGTAGCCCGGACAGGGATTATCGCCGGGGAG. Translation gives CSVARTGIIAGE. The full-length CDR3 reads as CSVARTGIIAGELFF.

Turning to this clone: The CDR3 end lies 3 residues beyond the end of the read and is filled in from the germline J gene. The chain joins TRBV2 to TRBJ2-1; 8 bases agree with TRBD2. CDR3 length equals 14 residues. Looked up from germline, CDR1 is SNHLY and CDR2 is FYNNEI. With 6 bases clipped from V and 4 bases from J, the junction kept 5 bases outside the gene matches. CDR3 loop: CASSPGGGYNEQFF. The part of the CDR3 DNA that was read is TGTGCCAGCAGCCCCGGGGGGGGATACAATGAG.

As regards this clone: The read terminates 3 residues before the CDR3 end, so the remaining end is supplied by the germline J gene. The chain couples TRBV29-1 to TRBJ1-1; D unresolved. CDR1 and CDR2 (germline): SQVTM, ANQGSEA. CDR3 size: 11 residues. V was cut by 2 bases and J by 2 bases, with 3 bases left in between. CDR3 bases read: TGCAGCGTTGAACCTAACACTGAA. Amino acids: CSVEPNTE. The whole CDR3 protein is CSVEPNTEAFF.

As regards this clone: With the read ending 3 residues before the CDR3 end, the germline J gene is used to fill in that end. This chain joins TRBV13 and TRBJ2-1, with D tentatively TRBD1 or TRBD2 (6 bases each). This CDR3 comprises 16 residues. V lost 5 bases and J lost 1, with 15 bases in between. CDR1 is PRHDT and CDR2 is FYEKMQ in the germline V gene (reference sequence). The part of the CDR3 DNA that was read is TGTGCCAGCAGCGCCAACACAGGGAGGTCCTACAATGAG. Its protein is CASSANTGRSYNE. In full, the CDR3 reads CASSANTGRSYNEQFF. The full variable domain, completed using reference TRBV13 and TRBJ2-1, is AAGVIQSPRHLIKEKRETATLKCYPIPRHDTVYWYQQGPGQDPQFLISFYEKMQSDKGSIPDRFSAQQFSDYHSELNMSSLELGDSALYFCASSANTGRSYNEQFFGPGTRLTVL.

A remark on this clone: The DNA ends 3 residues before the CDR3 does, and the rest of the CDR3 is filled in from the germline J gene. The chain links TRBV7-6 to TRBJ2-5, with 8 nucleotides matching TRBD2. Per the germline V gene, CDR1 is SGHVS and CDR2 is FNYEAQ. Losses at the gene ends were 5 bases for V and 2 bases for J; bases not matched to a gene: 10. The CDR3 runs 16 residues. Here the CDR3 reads CASSPFSGDRQETQYF. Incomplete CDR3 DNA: TGTGCCAGCAGCCCGTTTAGCGGGGATCGGCAAGAGACC.

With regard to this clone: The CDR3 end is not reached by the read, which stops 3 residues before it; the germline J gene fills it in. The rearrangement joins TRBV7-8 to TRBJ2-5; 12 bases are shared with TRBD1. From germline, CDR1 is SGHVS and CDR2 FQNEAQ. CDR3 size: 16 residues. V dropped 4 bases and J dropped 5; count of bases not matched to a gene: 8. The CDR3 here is CASSSPGQGALETQYF. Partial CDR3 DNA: TGTGCCAGCAGCTCCCCGGGACAGGGGGCCCTGGAGACC.

CDR3 sequence reads: CASIHSGTGRNTIYF. CDR3 DNA, as far as it was read: TGTGCCAGCATCCACTCCGGGACAGGGAGAAACACC. The J gene is TRBJ1-3, the V gene TRBV7-9; TRBD1 aligns across 9 bases. The read gets to within 3 residues of the CDR3 end, and the germline J gene fills in the rest. CDR1 and CDR2 (germline): SEHNR, FQNEAQ (reference sequence). After removal of 7 bases from V and 5 bases from J, the junction contained 9 bases not matched to a gene. CDR3 length: 15 amino acids.

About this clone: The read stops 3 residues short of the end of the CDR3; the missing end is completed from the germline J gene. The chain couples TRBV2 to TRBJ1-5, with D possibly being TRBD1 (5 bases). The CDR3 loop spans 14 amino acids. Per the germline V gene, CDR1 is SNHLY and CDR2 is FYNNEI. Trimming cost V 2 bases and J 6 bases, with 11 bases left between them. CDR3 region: CASSEWGGSQPQHF. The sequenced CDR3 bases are TGTGCCAGCAGTGAATGGGGGGGAAGTCAGCCC.

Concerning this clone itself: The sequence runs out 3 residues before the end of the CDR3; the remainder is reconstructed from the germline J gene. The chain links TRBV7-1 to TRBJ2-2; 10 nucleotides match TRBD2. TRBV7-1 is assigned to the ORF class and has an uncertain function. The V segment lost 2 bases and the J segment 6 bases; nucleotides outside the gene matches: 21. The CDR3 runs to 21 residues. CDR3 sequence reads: CASSSPGGSGRSVGSAGELFF. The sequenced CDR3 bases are TGTGCCAGCAGCTCACCCGGAGGTAGCGGGAGGTCGGTGGGTAGCGCCGGGGAG.

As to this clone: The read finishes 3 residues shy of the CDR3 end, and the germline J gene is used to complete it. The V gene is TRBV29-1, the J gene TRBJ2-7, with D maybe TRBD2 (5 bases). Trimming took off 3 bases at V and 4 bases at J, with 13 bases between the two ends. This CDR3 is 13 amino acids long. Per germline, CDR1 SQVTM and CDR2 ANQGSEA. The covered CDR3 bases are TGCAGCGTTGACAGCGGCCGACTTTACGAG. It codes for CSVDSGRLYE. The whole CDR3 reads CSVDSGRLYEQYF.

The CDR3 DNA, read in part, is TGCGCCAGCAGTGAAGGGGGAGGGAACACTGAA. Amino acid sequence: CASSEGGGNTE. The CDR3, in full, reads CASSEGGGNTEAFF. The rearrangement joins TRBV10-2 to TRBJ1-1, with D maybe TRBD1 (6 bases). The observed sequence ends 3 residues before the CDR3 terminus, with the missing tail filled in from the germline J gene. Trimming took 3 bases from V and 1 from J, leaving 9 bases between them. The CDR3 is 14 residues long. Germline V lookup: CDR1 WSHSY, CDR2 SAAADI.

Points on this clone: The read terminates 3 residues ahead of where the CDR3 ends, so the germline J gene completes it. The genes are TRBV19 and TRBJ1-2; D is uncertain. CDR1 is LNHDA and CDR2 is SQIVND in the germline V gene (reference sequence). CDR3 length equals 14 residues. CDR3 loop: CASSIGTGLAGYTF. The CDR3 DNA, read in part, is TGTGCCAGTAGTATAGGAACTGGGCTGGCCGGC.

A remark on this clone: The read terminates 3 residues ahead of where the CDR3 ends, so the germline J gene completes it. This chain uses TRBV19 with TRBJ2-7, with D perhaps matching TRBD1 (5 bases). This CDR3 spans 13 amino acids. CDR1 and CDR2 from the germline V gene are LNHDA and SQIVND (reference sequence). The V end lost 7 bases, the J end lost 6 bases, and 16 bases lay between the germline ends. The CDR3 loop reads CASMGPLIGEQYF. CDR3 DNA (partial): TGTGCCAGTATGGGGCCCCTAATCGGCGAG.

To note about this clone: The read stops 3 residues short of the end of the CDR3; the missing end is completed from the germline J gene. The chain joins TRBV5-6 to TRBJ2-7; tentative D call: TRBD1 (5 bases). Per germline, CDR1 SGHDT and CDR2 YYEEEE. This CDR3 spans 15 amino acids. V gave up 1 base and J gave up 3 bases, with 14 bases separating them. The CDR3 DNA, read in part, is TGTGCCAGCAGCTTGCCGGACATTGGGTTCTACGAG. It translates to CASSLPDIGFYE. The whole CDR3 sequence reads CASSLPDIGFYEQYF. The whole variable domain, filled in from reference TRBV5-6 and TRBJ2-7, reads DAGVTQSPTHLIKTRGQQVTLRCSPKSGHDTVSWYQQALGQGPQFIFQYYEEEERQRGNFPDRFSGHQFPNYSSELNVNALLLGDSALYLCASSLPDIGFYEQYFGPGTRLTVT.

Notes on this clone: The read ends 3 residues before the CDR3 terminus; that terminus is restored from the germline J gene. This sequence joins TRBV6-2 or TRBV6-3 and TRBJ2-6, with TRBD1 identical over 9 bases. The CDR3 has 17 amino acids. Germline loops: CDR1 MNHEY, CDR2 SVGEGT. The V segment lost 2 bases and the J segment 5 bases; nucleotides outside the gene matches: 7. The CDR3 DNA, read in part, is TGTGCCAGCAGTTACAGCTGGACAGGGGCCCGGGCCAACGTC. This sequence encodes CASSYSWTGARANV. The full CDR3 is CASSYSWTGARANVLTF.

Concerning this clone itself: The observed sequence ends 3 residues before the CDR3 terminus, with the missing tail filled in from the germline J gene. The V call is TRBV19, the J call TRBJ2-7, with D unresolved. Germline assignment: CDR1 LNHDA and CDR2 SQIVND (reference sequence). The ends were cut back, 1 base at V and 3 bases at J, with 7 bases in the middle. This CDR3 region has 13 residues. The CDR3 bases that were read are TGTGCCAGTAGTATAGGCTACAGCTACGAG. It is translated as CASSIGYSYE. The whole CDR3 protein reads CASSIGYSYEQYF.

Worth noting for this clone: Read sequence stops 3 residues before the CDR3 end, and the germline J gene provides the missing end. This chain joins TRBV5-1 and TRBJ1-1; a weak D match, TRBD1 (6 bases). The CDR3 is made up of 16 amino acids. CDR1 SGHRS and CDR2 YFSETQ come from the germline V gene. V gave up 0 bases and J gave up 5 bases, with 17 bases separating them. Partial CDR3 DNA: TGCGCCAGCAGCTTGGGTTTCAGGGGTGGTACAACTGAA. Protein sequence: CASSLGFRGGTTE. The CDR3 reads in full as CASSLGFRGGTTEAFF.

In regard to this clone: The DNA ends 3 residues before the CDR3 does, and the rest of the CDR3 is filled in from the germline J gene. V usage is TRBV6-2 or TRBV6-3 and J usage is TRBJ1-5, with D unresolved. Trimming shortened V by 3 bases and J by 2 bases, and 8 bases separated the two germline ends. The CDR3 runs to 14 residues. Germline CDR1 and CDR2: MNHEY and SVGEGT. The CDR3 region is CASSYGAGNQPQHF. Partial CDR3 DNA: TGTGCCAGCAGTTATGGAGCGGGCAATCAGCCC.

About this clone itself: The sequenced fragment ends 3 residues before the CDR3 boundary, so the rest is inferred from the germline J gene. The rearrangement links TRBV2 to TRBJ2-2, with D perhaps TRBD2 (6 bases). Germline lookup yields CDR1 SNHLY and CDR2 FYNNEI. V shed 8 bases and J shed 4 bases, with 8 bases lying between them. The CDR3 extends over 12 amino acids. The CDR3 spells CASVEGTGELFF. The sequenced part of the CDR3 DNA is TGTGCCAGCGTGGAGGGCACCGGGGAG.

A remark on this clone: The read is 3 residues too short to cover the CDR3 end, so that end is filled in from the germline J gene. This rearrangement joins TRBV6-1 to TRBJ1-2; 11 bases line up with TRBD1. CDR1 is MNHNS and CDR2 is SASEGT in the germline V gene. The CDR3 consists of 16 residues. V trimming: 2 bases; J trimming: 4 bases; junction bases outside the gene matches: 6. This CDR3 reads CASSEFPGTGGYGYTF. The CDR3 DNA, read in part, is TGTGCCAGCAGTGAATTTCCCGGGACAGGGGGCTATGGC.